Following are 7 T cell receptor beta chains from one sample sequenced in a study of spatial heterogeneity in lung cancer. TCRdb redid the calling of the 5' RACE reads with MiXCR, one entry per CDR3 protein. The sample gives roughly 120,000 distinct CDR3 sequences, less than 15% of which show up once; 16% is in the top ten. Time point: blood at routine non-recurrence follow-up after resection. Tumor, nontumor lung or frozen PBMC supplied whole RNA, sequenced without sorting. The sample consisted of PBMCs, taken at follow-up. These receptor sequences come from a male donor with early-stage non-small cell lung cancer.

The chain has TRBV5-1 and TRBJ2-7, with D possibly matching TRBD1 (6 bases). Trimming shortened V by 5 bases and J by 4 bases, and 16 bases separated the two germline ends. The CDR3 extends over 14 amino acids. Germline-derived CDR1 and CDR2 are SGHRS and YFSETQ. Here the CDR3 DNA reads TGCGCCAGCAGTCATCCCGGGACACCTTACGAGCAGTACTTC. Amino acids: CASSHPGTPYEQYF.

This chain connects TRBV11-2 to TRBJ1-5; tentative D call: TRBD1 (5 bases). The V and J ends lost 5 bases and 5 bases respectively, with 13 bases between them. CDR3 length: 14 residues. Germline V gene sequence: CDR1 SGHAT, CDR2 FQNNGV. Here the CDR3 reads CASSSVREDQPQHF. The CDR3 DNA reads TGTGCCAGCAGCAGCGTCAGGGAGGATCAGCCCCAGCATTTT.

This clonotype has a count of ten or more. The chain employs TRBV28 and TRBJ2-7; the D gene is possibly TRBD1 (6 bases). Trimming left V 6 bases short and J 1 base short, with 19 bases between. Germline CDR1 reads MDHEN; CDR2 reads SYDVKM. CDR3 length: 16 residues. CDR3 region: CASRPQGQVGSYEQYF. The CDR3 coding sequence is TGTGCCAGCAGACCCCAGGGGCAGGTGGGGTCCTACGAGCAGTACTTC.

This clonotype turned up a few times. V usage is TRBV2 and J usage is TRBJ2-2; perhaps TRBD1 as D (6 bases). CDR3 length: 15 residues. The ends were cut back, 8 bases at V and 4 bases at J, with 17 bases in the middle. Germline values: CDR1 SNHLY, CDR2 FYNNEI. The CDR3 coding sequence is TGTGCCAGCCAGCCCCGGACAGACCTCACCGGGGAGCTGTTTTTT. This encodes CASQPRTDLTGELFF.

A few counts support this clonotype. The chain combines TRBV5-6 with TRBJ1-1; 8 nucleotides match TRBD1. The CDR3 totals 15 residues. In germline, CDR1 is SGHDT, CDR2 YYEEEE. After removal of 3 bases from V and 5 bases from J, the junction contained 9 bases not matched to a gene. The CDR3 DNA reads TGTGCCAGCAGCTCCTTTCGGACAGGGAAAACTGAAGCTTTCTTT. Its protein is CASSSFRTGKTEAFF.

The chain couples TRBV4-2 to TRBJ2-5, with TRBD2 matching 9 bases. Germline V CDR1 and CDR2: LGHNA, YNFKEQ. The CDR3 totals 16 residues. The V gene end was trimmed by 0 bases and the J gene end by 4 bases; junction bases not matched to a gene: 6. The CDR3 loop is CASSQDVSGGGETQYF. CDR3 nucleotides: TGTGCCAGCAGCCAAGATGTTAGCGGGGGAGGAGAGACCCAGTACTTC.

The sample holds many counts of this clonotype. The J gene is TRBJ2-1, the V gene TRBV9; a possible D gene is TRBD2 (7 bases). This CDR3 has 17 residues. Germline lookup yields CDR1 SGDLS and CDR2 YYNGEE. V lost 0 bases, J lost 4 bases, and 17 bases lay in between. As DNA, the CDR3 is TGTGCCAGCAGCGTAGAGGCGGGCGGGGGCGCGTACAATGAGCAGTTCTTC. Amino acid sequence: CASSVEAGGGAYNEQFF.